This T cell receptor (beta chain) stems from a study of blood T cells in healthy people across ages. Whole-study findings and limits: Diversity of TCR beta per million T cells declined in a roughly linear way with age. The unsorted PBMCs prevented any conclusive comparison of naive versus antigen-experienced cells.

Remarks on this clonotype: Antigen unknown.

Trimming took 4 bases from V and 4 from J; bases not matched to a gene: 4. The CDR3 consists of 15 residues. Germline V gene sequence: CDR1 SGHRS, CDR2 YFSETQ. Sample-barcoded 5' priming and a J-beta primer mix drove a second PCR of about 6 to 12 cycles. Via MiXCR, TCRdb re-called the 5' RACE reads, giving one row per CDR3 protein. Among approximately 400,000 distinct CDR3 sequences listed, about 49% were seen once. The chain recombines TRBV5-1 with TRBJ2-2, with 10 nucleotides matching TRBD2. The sample was blood. This receptor was identified in a man between 60 and 70 years old in good health. The CDR3 protein is CASSPSGGATGELFF. The CDR3 DNA reads as TGCGCCAGCAGCCCCAGCGGGGGGGCCACCGGGGAGCTGTTTTTT.